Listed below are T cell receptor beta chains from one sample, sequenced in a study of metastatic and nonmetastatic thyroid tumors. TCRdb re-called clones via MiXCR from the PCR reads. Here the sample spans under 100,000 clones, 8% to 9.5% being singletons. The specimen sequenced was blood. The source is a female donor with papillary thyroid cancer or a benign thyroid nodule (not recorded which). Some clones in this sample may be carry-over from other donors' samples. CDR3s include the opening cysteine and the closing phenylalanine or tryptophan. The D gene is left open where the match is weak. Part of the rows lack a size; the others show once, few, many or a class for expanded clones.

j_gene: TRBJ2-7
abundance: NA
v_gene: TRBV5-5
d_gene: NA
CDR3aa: CASSSPTDYEQYF
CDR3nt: TGTGCCAGCAGCTCGCCCACGGATTACGAGCAGTACTTC

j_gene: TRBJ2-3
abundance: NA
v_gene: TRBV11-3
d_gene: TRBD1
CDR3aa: CASSPRQGASDTQYF
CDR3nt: TGTGCCAGCAGCCCAAGACAGGGGGCTTCAGATACGCAGTATTTT

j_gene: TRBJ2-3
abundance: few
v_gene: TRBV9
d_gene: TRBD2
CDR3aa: CASSLSGGPQDTQYF
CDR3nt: TGTGCCAGCAGCCTTAGCGGGGGGCCCCAGGATACGCAGTATTTT

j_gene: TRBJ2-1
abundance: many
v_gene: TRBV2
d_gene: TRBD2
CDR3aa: CASSGGGLEGYNEQFF
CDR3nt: TGTGCCAGCAGCGGGGGGGGACTAGAGGGGTACAATGAGCAGTTCTTC

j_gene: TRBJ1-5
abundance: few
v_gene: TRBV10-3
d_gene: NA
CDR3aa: CAISDDNQPQHF
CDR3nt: TGTGCCATCAGTGATGATAATCAGCCCCAGCATTTT

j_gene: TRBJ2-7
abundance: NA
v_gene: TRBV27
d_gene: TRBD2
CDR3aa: CASTTSVGLAGDEQYF
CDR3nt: TGTGCCAGCACCACTAGTGTCGGACTAGCGGGGGACGAGCAGTACTTC

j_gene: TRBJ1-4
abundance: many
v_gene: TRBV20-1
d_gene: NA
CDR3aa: CSARHIGRDEKLFF
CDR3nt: TGCAGTGCTAGACACATCGGGAGAGATGAAAAACTGTTTTTT

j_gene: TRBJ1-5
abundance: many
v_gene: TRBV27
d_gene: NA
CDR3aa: CASSLTLNQPQHF
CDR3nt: TGTGCCAGCAGTTTGACTCTGAATCAGCCCCAGCATTTT

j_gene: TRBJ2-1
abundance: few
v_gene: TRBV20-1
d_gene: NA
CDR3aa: CSASAGDDAGEQFF
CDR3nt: TGCAGTGCTAGTGCAGGGGATGATGCCGGTGAGCAGTTCTTC

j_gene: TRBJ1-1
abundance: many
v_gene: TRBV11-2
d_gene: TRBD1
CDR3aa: CASSPLRGRDTEAFF
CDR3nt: TGTGCCAGCAGCCCCTTGAGGGGGCGGGACACTGAAGCTTTCTTT

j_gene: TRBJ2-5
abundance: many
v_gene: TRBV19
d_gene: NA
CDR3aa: CASSKRETQYF
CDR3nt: TGTGCCAGTAGTAAACGAGAGACCCAGTACTTC

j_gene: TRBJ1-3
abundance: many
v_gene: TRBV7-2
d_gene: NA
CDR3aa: CASSLVGFSGNTIYF
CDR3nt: TGTGCCAGCAGCTTAGTAGGCTTCTCTGGAAACACCATATATTTT

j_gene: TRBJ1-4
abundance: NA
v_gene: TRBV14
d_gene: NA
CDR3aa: CASSQGLGGREKLFF
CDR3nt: TGTGCCAGCAGCCAAGGCCTGGGGGGCCGGGAAAAACTGTTTTTT

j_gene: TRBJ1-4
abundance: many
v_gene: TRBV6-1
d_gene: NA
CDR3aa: CASSLEGLGTNEKLFF
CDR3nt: TGTGCCAGCAGTCTCGAGGGGTTAGGAACTAATGAAAAACTGTTTTTT

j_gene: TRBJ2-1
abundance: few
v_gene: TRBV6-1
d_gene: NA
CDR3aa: CSSSITNEQFF
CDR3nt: TGTTCCAGCAGCATAACAAATGAGCAGTTCTTT

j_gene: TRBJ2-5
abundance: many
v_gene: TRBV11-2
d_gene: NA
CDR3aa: CASTLISGGVETQYF
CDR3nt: TGTGCCAGCACCCTTATTTCGGGGGGCGTAGAGACCCAGTACTTC

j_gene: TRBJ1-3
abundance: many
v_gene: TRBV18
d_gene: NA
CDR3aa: CASSPSANGNTIYF
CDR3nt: TGTGCCAGCTCACCATCGGCAAACGGAAACACCATATATTTT

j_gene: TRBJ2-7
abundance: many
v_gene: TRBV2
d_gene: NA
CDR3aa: CASSVRPMGVSLSDIGYEQYF
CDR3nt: TGTGCCAGCAGTGTTAGACCGATGGGGGTTTCTCTCTCGGATATAGGCTACGAGCAGTACTTC

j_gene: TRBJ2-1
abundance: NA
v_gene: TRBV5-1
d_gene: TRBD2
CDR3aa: CASSPGTSFSYNEQFF
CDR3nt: TGCGCCAGCAGCCCGGGGACTAGCTTTTCCTACAATGAGCAGTTCTTC

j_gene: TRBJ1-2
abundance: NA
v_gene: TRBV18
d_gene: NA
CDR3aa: CASSRDRGAGSYGYTF
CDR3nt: TGTGCCAGCTCACGAGATCGTGGGGCTGGGAGCTATGGCTACACCTTC

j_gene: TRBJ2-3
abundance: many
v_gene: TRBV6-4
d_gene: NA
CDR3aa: CASSDGEGGTDTQYF
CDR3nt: TGTGCCAGCAGTGACGGGGAAGGGGGCACAGATACGCAGTATTTT

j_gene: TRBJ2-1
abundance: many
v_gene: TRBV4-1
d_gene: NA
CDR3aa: CASSQVTSSSYNEQFF
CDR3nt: TGCGCCAGCAGCCAAGTTACCAGCAGCTCCTACAATGAGCAGTTCTTC

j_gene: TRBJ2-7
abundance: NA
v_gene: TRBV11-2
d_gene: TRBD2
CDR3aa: CASSLDSSGIYEQYF
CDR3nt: TGTGCCAGCAGCTTAGACTCTAGCGGGATTTACGAGCAGTACTTC

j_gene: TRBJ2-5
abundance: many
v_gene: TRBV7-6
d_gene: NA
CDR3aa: CASSSDSQTQYF
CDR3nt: TGTGCCAGCAGCTCCGACAGCCAGACCCAGTACTTC

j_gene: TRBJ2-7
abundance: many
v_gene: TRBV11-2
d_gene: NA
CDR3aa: CASSLDAAYEQYF
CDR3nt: TGTGCCAGCAGCTTAGACGCAGCCTACGAGCAGTACTTC

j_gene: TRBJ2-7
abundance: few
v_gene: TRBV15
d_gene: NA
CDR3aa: CATSRGQQGYEQYF
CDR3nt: TGTGCCACCAGCAGAGGCCAACAGGGCTACGAGCAGTACTTC

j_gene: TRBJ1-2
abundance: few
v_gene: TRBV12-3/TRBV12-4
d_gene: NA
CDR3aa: CASRAGIAYGYTF
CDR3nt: TGTGCCAGCAGAGCCGGTATAGCCTATGGCTACACCTTC

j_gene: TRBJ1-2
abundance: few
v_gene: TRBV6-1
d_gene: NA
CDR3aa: CASRNPGGAYGYTF
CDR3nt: TGTGCCAGCAGGAATCCGGGGGGCGCGTATGGCTACACCTTC

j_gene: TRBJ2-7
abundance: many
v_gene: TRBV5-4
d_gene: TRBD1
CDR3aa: CASSLFGQGYHEQYF
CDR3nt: TGTGCCAGCAGCTTGTTCGGACAGGGGTACCACGAGCAGTACTTC

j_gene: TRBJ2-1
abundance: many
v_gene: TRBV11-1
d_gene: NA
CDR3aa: CASSLLAGENEQFF
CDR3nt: TGTGCCAGCAGCTTATTGGCCGGGGAAAATGAGCAGTTCTTC

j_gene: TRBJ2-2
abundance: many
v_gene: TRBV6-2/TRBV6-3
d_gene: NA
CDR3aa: CASSRTGSPGELFF
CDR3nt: TGTGCCAGCAGTCGCACAGGGTCCCCCGGGGAGCTGTTTTTT

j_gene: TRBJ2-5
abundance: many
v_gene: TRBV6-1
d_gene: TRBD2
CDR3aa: CASSEQSGDQETQYF
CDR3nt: TGTGCCAGCAGTGAACAAAGCGGGGACCAAGAGACCCAGTACTTC

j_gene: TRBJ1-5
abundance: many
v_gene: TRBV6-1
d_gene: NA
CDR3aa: CASSDLWASSSQPQHF
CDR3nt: TGTGCCAGTAGTGATCTATGGGCATCGAGTTCCCAGCCCCAGCATTTT

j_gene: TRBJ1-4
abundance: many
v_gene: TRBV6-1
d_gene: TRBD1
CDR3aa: CASSEGTGVEKLFF
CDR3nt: TGTGCCAGCAGTGAAGGGACAGGGGTTGAAAAACTGTTTTTT

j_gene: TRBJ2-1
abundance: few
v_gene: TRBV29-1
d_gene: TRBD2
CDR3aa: CSVDRTSGATNEQFF
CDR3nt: TGCAGCGTTGACCGGACTAGCGGGGCTACCAATGAGCAGTTCTTC

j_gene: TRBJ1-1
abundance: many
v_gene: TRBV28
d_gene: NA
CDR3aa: CASSSPGSPGGTEAFF
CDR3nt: TGTGCCAGCAGTTCGCCGGGATCACCTGGGGGAACTGAAGCTTTCTTT

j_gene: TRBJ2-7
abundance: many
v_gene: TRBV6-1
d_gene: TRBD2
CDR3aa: CASREGLATYEQYF
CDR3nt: TGTGCCAGCCGTGAGGGACTAGCGACCTACGAGCAGTACTTC

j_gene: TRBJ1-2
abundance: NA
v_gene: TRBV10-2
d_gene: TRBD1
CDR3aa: CASRDRQGRYGYTF
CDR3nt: TGCGCCAGCAGGGATAGACAGGGCCGCTATGGCTACACCTTC

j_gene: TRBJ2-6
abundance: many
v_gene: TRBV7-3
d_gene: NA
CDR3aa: CASSLGPGANVLTF
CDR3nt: TGTGCCAGCAGCTTAGGGCCTGGGGCCAACGTCCTGACTTTC

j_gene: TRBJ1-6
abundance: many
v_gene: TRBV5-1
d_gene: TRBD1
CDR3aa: CASSLVPGQGYSPLHF
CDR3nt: TGCGCCAGCAGCTTAGTCCCTGGACAGGGATATTCACCCCTCCACTTT

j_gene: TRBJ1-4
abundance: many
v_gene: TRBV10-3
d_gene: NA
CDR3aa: CAIRAGIGAEKLFF
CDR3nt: TGTGCCATCAGGGCGGGGATAGGGGCGGAAAAACTGTTTTTT

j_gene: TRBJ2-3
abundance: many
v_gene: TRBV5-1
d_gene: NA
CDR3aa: CASSAGTDRTDTQYF
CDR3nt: TGCGCCAGCAGCGCGGGGACAGACCGAACAGATACGCAGTATTTT

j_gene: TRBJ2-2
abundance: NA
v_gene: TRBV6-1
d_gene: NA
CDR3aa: CASRVGLGTNTGELFF
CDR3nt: TGTGCCAGCAGAGTGGGTTTAGGAACGAACACCGGGGAGCTGTTTTTT

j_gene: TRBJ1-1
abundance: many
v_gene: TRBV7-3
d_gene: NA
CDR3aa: CASSLTGRMGMNTEAFF
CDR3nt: TGTGCCAGCAGCTTAACGGGCAGGATGGGCATGAACACTGAAGCTTTCTTT

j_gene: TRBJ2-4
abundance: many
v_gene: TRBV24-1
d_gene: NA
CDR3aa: CATSDGTNENIQYF
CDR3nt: TGTGCCACCAGTGATGGGACAAACGAAAACATTCAGTACTTC

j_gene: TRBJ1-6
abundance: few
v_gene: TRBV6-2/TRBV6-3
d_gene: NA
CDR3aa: CASSTQRNSPLHF
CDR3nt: TGTGCCAGCAGCACTCAGAGGAATTCACCCCTCCACTTT

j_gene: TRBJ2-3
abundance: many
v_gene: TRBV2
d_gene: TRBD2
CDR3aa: CASSGPLAGGPHRTDTQYF
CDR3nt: TGTGCCAGCAGTGGGCCTCTAGCGGGGGGTCCACATAGGACAGATACGCAGTATTTT

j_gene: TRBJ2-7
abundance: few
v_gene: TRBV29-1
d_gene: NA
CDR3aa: CSAVHGNEQYF
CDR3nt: TGCAGCGCCGTCCACGGGAACGAGCAGTACTTC

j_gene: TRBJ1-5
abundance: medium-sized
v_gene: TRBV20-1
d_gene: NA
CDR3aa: CSARQAPNQPQHF
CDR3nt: TGCAGTGCTAGACAGGCGCCTAATCAGCCCCAGCATTTT

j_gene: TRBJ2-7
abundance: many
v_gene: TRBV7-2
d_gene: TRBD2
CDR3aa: CASSRGGSEQYF
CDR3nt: TGTGCCAGCAGCCGCGGGGGTAGCGAGCAGTACTTC

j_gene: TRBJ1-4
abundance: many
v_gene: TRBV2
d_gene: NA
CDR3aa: CASSPEGKLFF
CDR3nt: TGTGCCAGCAGTCCTGAGGGAAAACTGTTTTTT

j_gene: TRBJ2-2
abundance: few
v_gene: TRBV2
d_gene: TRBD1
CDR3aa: CATRTGSLINTGELFF
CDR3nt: TGTGCCACCCGGACAGGGAGCTTAATTAACACCGGGGAGCTGTTTTTT

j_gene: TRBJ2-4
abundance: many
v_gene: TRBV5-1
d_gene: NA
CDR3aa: CASRGGDVEDIQYF
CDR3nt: TGCGCCAGCAGAGGAGGGGATGTGGAGGACATTCAGTACTTC

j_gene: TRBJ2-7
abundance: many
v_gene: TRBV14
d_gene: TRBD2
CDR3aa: CASSQGTSGGYEQYF
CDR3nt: TGTGCCAGCAGCCAGGGGACTAGCGGGGGGTACGAGCAGTACTTC